The clone carrying this T cell receptor beta chain was observed at least ten times. V lost 1 base and J lost 2; bases outside the gene matches: 7. CDR3 length: 17 residues. CDR1 and CDR2 from the germline V gene are SGHDN and FVKESK. Assay: immunoSEQ multiplex PCR; the TCRdb copy retains only in-frame clones and omits some. In the table there are some 100,000 clones, 80% of which are singletons. The source of the sample is a study of blood T cell repertoires in COVID-19. Background on the study: COVID-19 samples collected from the United States, Italy and Spain covered acute and convalescent phases.

This chain uses TRBV14 with TRBJ1-3, with TRBD1 matching 8 bases. The TCR comes from a man between 65 and 85 years old with active or convalescent COVID-19. The sequenced sample consisted of peripheral blood. CDR3 nucleotides: TGTGCCAGCAGCCAAGTCGGACAGGGTTTCGCTGGAAACACCATATATTTT. Protein: CASSQVGQGFAGNTIYF.